This T cell receptor (beta chain) was recorded in a study of cytomegalovirus exposure and HLA in healthy donors. General observations from the study: In a later analysis, V- and J-gene trimming of beta chains associated with a DCLRE1C missense variant, replicated independently. TCR beta chains numbering roughly 150 were designated cytomegalovirus-associated. Later analysis placed DRB1 highest and HLA-C lowest in TCR association rates, which differed by HLA locus.

This clone was observed a few times. What it binds is not known. The CDR3 totals 16 residues. Looked up from germline, CDR1 is KGHSH and CDR2 is LQKENI. V trimming: 2 bases; J trimming: 8 bases; junction bases outside the gene matches: 8. 13 Jbeta primers and 60 Vbeta primers were used for the PCR. Profiling relied on immunoSEQ multiplex PCR, and the TCRdb table lists in-frame clones only, not all of them. The sample gives 120,000 to 150,000 clones, roughly 68% of which show up once; roughly 4.7% is in the top ten. The V and J genes are TRBV18 and TRBJ2-1, with 11 positions matching TRBD2. Material for sequencing was PBMCs. This receptor was identified in a man between 60 and 75 years old in good health and CMV-seronegative. This CDR3 is CASSPVSTSGDDEQFF. DNA of the CDR3: TGTGCCAGCTCACCAGTATCGACTAGCGGGGACGATGAGCAGTTCTTC.